This passage covers 6 T cell receptor beta chains from one sample sequenced in a study of T cells after yellow fever vaccination. TCRdb re-called the 5' RACE reads through MiXCR, storing one row per CDR3 protein. The sample consists of about 630,000 distinct CDR3 sequences, 10% to 15% of them appearing once. The material was PBMCs, obtained on the day of the yellow fever booster vaccination. These receptors were collected from a man aged 25-45 years who received the YFV17D yellow fever vaccine.

V is TRBV7-2 and J is TRBJ1-1, with D possibly TRBD1 on 6 matching bases. Trimming removed 5 bases at V and 5 bases at J, with 18 bases between. Germline lookup yields CDR1 SGHTA and CDR2 FQGNSA. The CDR3 has 15 amino acids. The CDR3, as DNA: TGTGCCAGCAGCCAGAACAGGGCTCGGGGGACTGAAGCTTTCTTT. Translation: CASSQNRARGTEAFF.

J is TRBJ2-3 and V is TRBV11-2; the match to TRBD1 covers 9 bases. The CDR3 covers 16 residues. V was clipped by 2 bases and J by 3 bases; unmatched bases: 6. In germline, CDR1 is SGHAT, CDR2 FQNNGV. The CDR3 spells CASSLWTGEGTDTQYF. The CDR3 DNA is TGTGCCAGCAGCTTATGGACAGGGGAAGGTACAGATACGCAGTATTTT. The whole variable domain, remainder taken from reference TRBV11-2 and TRBJ2-3, is EAGVAQSPRYKIIEKRQSVAFWCNPISGHATLYWYQQILGQGPKLLIQFQNNGVVDDSQLPKDRFSAERLKGVDSTLKIQPAKLEDSAVYLCASSLWTGEGTDTQYFGPGTRLTVL.

This clonotype appeared a few times. V is TRBV7-2 and J is TRBJ2-7; D is unresolved. The germline gives CDR1 SGHTA, CDR2 FQGNSA. Trimming cost V 1 base and J 4 bases, with 11 bases left between them. The CDR3 has 14 amino acids. In DNA form, the CDR3 reads TGTGCCAGCAGCTTAGAGGCAGGACGGTACGAGCAGTACTTC. The encoded protein is CASSLEAGRYEQYF. The entire variable domain, with the rest obtained from reference TRBV7-2 and TRBJ2-7, is as follows: GAGVSQSPSNKVTEKGKDVELRCDPISGHTALYWYRQSLGQGLEFLIYFQGNSAPDKSGLPSDRFSAERTGGSVSTLTIQRTQQEDSAVYLCASSLEAGRYEQYFGPGTRLTVT.

This clonotype showed up just a few times. V and J are TRBV5-1 and TRBJ2-5; a weak D match, TRBD2 (6 bases). The V end lost 0 bases, the J end lost 0 bases, and 15 bases lay between the germline ends. The V gene's germline CDR1 is SGHRS and CDR2 YFSETQ. The CDR3 is made up of 17 amino acids. The CDR3 reads CASSLVRETEYQETQYF. The CDR3 DNA follows: TGCGCCAGCAGCTTGGTCCGGGAGACGGAGTACCAAGAGACCCAGTACTTC.

The table lists this clonotype with a few counts. V and J are TRBV20-1 and TRBJ1-2; D might be TRBD1 (5 bases). The V end lost 6 bases, the J end lost 6 bases, and 20 bases lay between the germline ends. This CDR3 is 14 amino acids long. In germline, CDR1 is DFQATT, CDR2 SNEGSKA (reference sequence). The CDR3 region is CSASTGGRGDGYTF. CDR3 sequence (DNA): TGCAGTGCCTCGACCGGGGGGAGAGGAGATGGCTACACCTTC.

This clonotype has more than one count but fewer than ten. V and J are TRBV20-1 and TRBJ2-7, with 8 bases that match TRBD2. The V gene end was trimmed by 0 bases and the J gene end by 4 bases; junction bases not matched to a gene: 11. The germline CDR1 and CDR2 sequences are DFQATT and SNEGSKA (reference sequence). The CDR3 sequence is 16 residues long. CDR3 coding DNA: TGCAGTGCTAGAGATCGTGACGGGAGGGAAATATACGAGCAGTACTTC. It yields the protein CSARDRDGREIYEQYF.